What follows are 30 T cell receptor beta chains derived from one specimen sequenced in a study of blood T cell repertoires in COVID-19. Data came from immunoSEQ multiplex PCR; TCRdb stores just in-frame clones and leaves some out. The sample yields approximately 57,000 clones, 80% to 90% seen once. Source material: peripheral blood. The receptors here all came from a man aged 45-65 years with acute or convalescent COVID-19.

V is TRBV27 and J is TRBJ2-2; a possible D gene is TRBD2 (6 bases). The CDR3 covers 16 residues. Trimming took 2 bases from V and 3 from J, leaving 13 bases between them. Germline CDR1 reads MNHEY; CDR2 reads SMNVEV (reference sequence). CDR3 bases: TGTGCCAGCAGTTTAGGATATAGGGAGGACACCGGGGAGCTGTTTTTT. This gives the protein CASSLGYREDTGELFF.

The CDR3 is CASSEAEQPQHF. The CDR3 DNA is TGTGCCAGCAGTGAAGCGGAGCAGCCCCAGCATTTT. The chain joins TRBV6-1 to TRBJ1-5; D not certain. With 0 bases removed from V and 7 bases from J, the gap between germline ends came to 4 bases. Germline loops: CDR1 MNHNS, CDR2 SASEGT. CDR3 length equals 12 residues.

The chain joins TRBV12-5 to TRBJ1-5, with TRBD1 matching 11 bases. Germline V lookup: CDR1 LGHNT, CDR2 FRNRAP. This CDR3 has 19 amino acids. The trim removed 3 bases at V and 4 bases at J, leaving 14 bases unmatched. The CDR3 DNA reads TGTGCTAGTGGTTTCAACCCCACCCCCGGGACAGGGGGGAATCAGCCCCAGCATTTT. Protein product: CASGFNPTPGTGGNQPQHF.

The chain carries TRBV11-1 and TRBJ2-7, with 7 nucleotides matching TRBD1. The CDR3 contains 13 residues. Germline CDR1 SGHAT, CDR2 FQDESV (reference sequence). Losses at the gene ends were 4 bases for V and 3 bases for J; bases not matched to a gene: 3. As DNA, the CDR3 is TGTGCCAGCAGCTGGGACAGCGTCTACGAGCAGTACTTC. The encoded protein is CASSWDSVYEQYF.

This sequence joins TRBV7-3 and TRBJ2-2, with TRBD1 matching over 8 bases. Germline CDR1 is SGHTA and CDR2 is FQGTGA. Germline trimming cut 4 bases from V and 7 bases from J; bases unmatched to any gene: 5. The CDR3 has 14 amino acids. Here the CDR3 reads CASSSTGEDGELFF. The CDR3 region has the DNA TGTGCCAGCAGCTCGACAGGGGAGGACGGGGAGCTGTTTTTT.

This clone came up once. V usage is TRBV4-1 and J usage is TRBJ2-1, with 7 bases that match TRBD2. Germline-derived CDR1 and CDR2 are MGHRA and YSYEKL. V dropped 0 bases and J dropped 11; count of bases not matched to a gene: 7. The CDR3 is 14 amino acids. For the CDR3, the DNA is TGCGCCAGCAGCCAAGATCGACTAGCTGGAAAGCAGTTCTTC. It codes for CASSQDRLAGKQFF.

In nucleotides, the CDR3 is TGTGCCAGCAGTGAATGGGCAGGGGAGACAGATACGCAGTATTTT. This codes for CASSEWAGETDTQYF. This chain joins TRBV2 and TRBJ2-3, with D possibly matching TRBD1 (6 bases). Trimming stripped 2 bases from V and 3 bases from J, with 12 bases between. CDR1 SNHLY and CDR2 FYNNEI come from the germline V gene. The CDR3 totals 15 residues.

This clone was seen just once. This chain joins TRBV5-1 and TRBJ1-1, with TRBD1 matching 9 bases. This CDR3 has 19 amino acids. V was pared by 0 bases and J by 7 bases, with 19 bases of the junction left unmatched. Germline V CDR1 and CDR2: SGHRS, YFSETQ. The CDR3 DNA reads as TGCGCCAGCAGCTTGGCTTTCTTTGGGTGGACAGGGGAGAATTTTGAAGCTTTCTTT. Residues: CASSLAFFGWTGENFEAFF.

J is TRBJ2-5 and V is TRBV11-2, with D maybe TRBD2 (7 bases). Per germline, CDR1 SGHAT and CDR2 FQNNGV. The CDR3 length is 15 residues. V lost 1 base to trimming and J lost 5 bases, with 14 bases between them. The CDR3 sequence: CASSLGPGGGETQYF. DNA for the CDR3: TGTGCCAGCAGCTTAGGGCCGGGGGGCGGCGAGACCCAGTACTTC.

This clone was seen a single time. V is TRBV7-8 and J is TRBJ2-5, with TRBD1 matching 10 bases. The CDR3 has 14 amino acids. J was trimmed by 4 bases and V by 7 bases; bases with no gene match: 6. Germline lookup yields CDR1 SGHVS and CDR2 FQNEAQ. The CDR3 nucleotides are TGTGCCAGCATCCCAGACAGGGGGCTAGAGACCCAGTACTTC. As protein: CASIPDRGLETQYF.

The chain has TRBV5-1 and TRBJ2-7; 9 bases are shared with TRBD1. The CDR3 contains 14 residues. Germline-derived CDR1 and CDR2 are SGHRS and YFSETQ. V lost 3 bases and J lost 5; bases outside the gene matches: 6. CDR3 bases: TGCGCCAGCAGCTCGGGACAGGGAGCCAACGAGCAGTACTTC. Amino acid sequence: CASSSGQGANEQYF.

This clone was seen only once. This sequence joins TRBV3-1 (or the pseudogene TRBV3-2) and TRBJ1-1, with TRBD1 matching 7 bases. Germline CDR1 reads LGHDT; CDR2 reads YNNKEL (reference sequence). V shed 2 bases, J shed 4 bases, and the junction held 4 bases outside the gene matches. The CDR3 has 14 amino acids. The CDR3 is CASSQRQGATEAFF. The CDR3 DNA reads as TGTGCCAGCAGCCAACGACAGGGAGCCACTGAAGCTTTCTTT.

This sequence joins TRBV5-1 and TRBJ2-1; D is unresolved. This CDR3 contains 15 residues. Trimming took 3 bases from V and 5 from J, leaving 15 bases between them. Germline V gene lookup returns CDR1 SGHRS and CDR2 YFSETQ. This CDR3 reads CASSSLQSFNNEQFF. The CDR3 DNA reads as TGCGCCAGCAGCTCACTGCAATCTTTTAACAATGAGCAGTTCTTC.

The V and J genes are TRBV27 and TRBJ1-1; tentatively, D is TRBD1 (6 bases). This CDR3 is 16 amino acids long. Deletions cut 0 bases from V and 1 base from J, with 12 bases between. Germline-derived CDR1 and CDR2 are MNHEY and SMNVEV (reference sequence). For the CDR3, the DNA is TGTGCCAGCAGTTTATCTCGGGGGGCCCCGAACACTGAAGCTTTCTTT. Translation: CASSLSRGAPNTEAFF.

This chain links TRBV18 with TRBJ2-1; 10 bases map to TRBD2. Trimming at V came to 0 bases and at J to 3 bases, leaving 8 bases not matched to a gene. Germline loops: CDR1 KGHSH, CDR2 LQKENI. This CDR3 contains 18 residues. The CDR3 DNA sequence: TGTGCCAGCTCACCACCAAATAGCGGGAGGAGGAACTACAATGAGCAGTTCTTC. Translation gives CASSPPNSGRRNYNEQFF. Full variable domain (rest looked up from reference TRBV18 and TRBJ2-1): NAGVMQNPRHLVRRRGQEARLRCSPMKGHSHVYWYRQLPEEGLKFMVYLQKENIIDESGMPKERFSAEFPKEGPSILRIQQVVRGDSAAYFCASSPPNSGRRNYNEQFFGPGTRLTVL.

The rearrangement uses TRBV3-1 (or the pseudogene TRBV3-2) and TRBJ2-7; 12 bases are shared with TRBD2. The germline V gene encodes CDR1 LGHDT and CDR2 YNNKEL (reference sequence). The CDR3 runs 15 residues. Losses at the gene ends were 2 bases for V and 7 bases for J; bases not matched to a gene: 6. This CDR3 reads CASSQKRLAGEEQYF. Here the CDR3 DNA reads TGTGCCAGCAGCCAAAAGAGACTAGCGGGAGAGGAGCAGTACTTC.

The chain links TRBV12-3 or TRBV12-4 to TRBJ1-5; the D gene is possibly TRBD1 (5 bases). The CDR3 has 12 residues. Deletions cut 5 bases from V and 16 bases from J, with 18 bases between. The CDR3 sequence: CASSPGTHYIHF. The CDR3 DNA reads as TGTGCCAGCAGTCCCGGGACTCACTATATCCATTTT.

The CDR3 DNA sequence: TGTGCCAGCAGTTTATTGCGGGACAGGGGTTCCTACGAGCAGTACTTC. Translation gives CASSLLRDRGSYEQYF. The J gene is TRBJ2-7, the V gene TRBV27, with 10 bases that match TRBD1. V trimming: 1 base; J trimming: 1 base; junction bases outside the gene matches: 4. The CDR3 is 16 residues long. Germline-derived CDR1 and CDR2 are MNHEY and SMNVEV (reference sequence).

This clone came up once. The gene calls are TRBV3-1 (or the pseudogene TRBV3-2) and TRBJ2-7, with 8 bases lining up with TRBD1. With 5 bases clipped from V and 3 bases from J, the junction kept 3 bases outside the gene matches. The CDR3 spans 13 residues. Looked up from germline, CDR1 is LGHDT and CDR2 is YNNKEL (reference sequence). The CDR3 DNA reads TGTGCCAGCAGCTACACAGGGGGCTACGAGCAGTACTTC. Its translation: CASSYTGGYEQYF.

The chain joins TRBV24-1 to TRBJ1-3; maybe TRBD1 (5 bases). There are 11 residues in the CDR3. Germline CDR1 is KGHDR and CDR2 is SFDVKD. V was trimmed by 4 bases and J by 16 bases, leaving 13 bases between them. The CDR3 loop reads CATSEFNRWYF. CDR3 nucleotides: TGTGCCACCAGTGAATTTAACAGGTGGTATTTT.

The chain has TRBV6-5 and TRBJ2-3; 8 bases map to TRBD1. Germline trimming cut 8 bases from V and 4 bases from J; bases unmatched to any gene: 8. This CDR3 contains 14 residues. CDR1 is MNHEY and CDR2 is SVGAGI in the germline V gene. The CDR3 spells CASERTGTSDTQYF. The CDR3 DNA is TGTGCCAGCGAAAGGACAGGGACATCAGATACGCAGTATTTT.

CDR3 in amino acids: CASSPRRSHEKLFF. CDR3 nucleotides: TGTGCCAGCAGCCCCCGCCGGTCTCATGAAAAACTGTTTTTT. The chain joins TRBV9 to TRBJ1-4, with D unresolved. Germline assignment: CDR1 SGDLS and CDR2 YYNGEE. The CDR3 contains 14 residues. Deletions cut 4 bases from V and 6 bases from J, with 13 bases between.

The chain combines TRBV14 with TRBJ2-1, with 11 bases that match TRBD2. This CDR3 region has 15 residues. In germline, CDR1 is SGHDN, CDR2 FVKESK. V lost 1 base and J lost 9; bases outside the gene matches: 5. CDR3 residues: CASSQVAGGFSEQFF. The DNA of the CDR3 is TGTGCCAGCAGCCAAGTAGCGGGAGGGTTCAGTGAGCAGTTCTTC.

This sequence joins TRBV12-3 or TRBV12-4 and TRBJ1-2, with D possibly TRBD1 on 5 matching bases. V was pared by 5 bases and J by 6 bases, with 13 bases between. The CDR3 is 13 amino acids. The CDR3 loop reads CASSGGTENGYTF. The CDR3 DNA sequence: TGTGCCAGCAGTGGAGGGACGGAAAATGGCTACACCTTC.

This clone was found a few times. The chain employs TRBV18 and TRBJ1-3; 8 bases are shared with TRBD1. Germline CDR1 reads KGHSH; CDR2 reads LQKENI. J gave up 3 bases and V 3 bases, and 7 bases lay outside the gene matches. The CDR3 loop spans 16 amino acids. CDR3 amino acids: CASSPSTGEDGNTIYF. The CDR3 DNA follows: TGTGCCAGCTCACCGTCGACAGGGGAAGATGGAAACACCATATATTTT.

The chain recombines TRBV27 with TRBJ2-1, with TRBD2 matching 8 bases. CDR3 length: 16 amino acids. Germline V lookup: CDR1 MNHEY, CDR2 SMNVEV (reference sequence). The ends lost 4 bases at V and 3 bases at J; junction bases unmatched: 8. CDR3 sequence (DNA): TGTGCCAGCAGTTGGGGAACTAGCGGACTCTACAATGAGCAGTTCTTC. Amino acid sequence: CASSWGTSGLYNEQFF.

The chain joins TRBV7-9 to TRBJ1-4; 7 bases are shared with TRBD1. CDR1 is SEHNR and CDR2 is FQNEAQ in the germline V gene (reference sequence). CDR3 size: 17 residues. With 2 bases clipped from V and 3 bases from J, the junction kept 9 bases outside the gene matches. CDR3: CASSLTHRGKANEKLFF. The CDR3 coding sequence is TGTGCCAGCAGCTTAACCCACAGGGGAAAGGCTAATGAAAAACTGTTTTTT.

The rearrangement links TRBV18 to TRBJ1-1, with 7 bases fitting TRBD1. CDR1 and CDR2 from the germline V gene are KGHSH and LQKENI. The length of the CDR3 is 18 residues. The trim removed 4 bases at V and 0 bases at J, leaving 14 bases unmatched. CDR3 coding DNA: TGTGCCAGCTCACTAATCCGGGACAGTACATTTCTGAACACTGAAGCTTTCTTT. This translates into CASSLIRDSTFLNTEAFF.

The chain recombines TRBV11-2 with TRBJ1-4, with unresolved D. Looked up from germline, CDR1 is SGHAT and CDR2 is FQNNGV. The CDR3 totals 12 residues. Trimming stripped 1 base from V and 8 bases from J, with 5 bases between. CDR3 DNA sequence: TGTGCCAGCAGCTTAGGAGGAGAAAAACTGTTTTTT. This translates into CASSLGGEKLFF.

The V call is TRBV2, the J call TRBJ1-2; D call uncertain. The CDR3 covers 14 residues. The V end was cut by 4 bases, the J end by 7 bases, with 16 bases between. Germline V CDR1 and CDR2: SNHLY, FYNNEI. CDR3 sequence (DNA): TGTGCCAGCAGTGCTGGCGGGATCCCTCCTGGCTACACCTTC. This translates into CASSAGGIPPGYTF.